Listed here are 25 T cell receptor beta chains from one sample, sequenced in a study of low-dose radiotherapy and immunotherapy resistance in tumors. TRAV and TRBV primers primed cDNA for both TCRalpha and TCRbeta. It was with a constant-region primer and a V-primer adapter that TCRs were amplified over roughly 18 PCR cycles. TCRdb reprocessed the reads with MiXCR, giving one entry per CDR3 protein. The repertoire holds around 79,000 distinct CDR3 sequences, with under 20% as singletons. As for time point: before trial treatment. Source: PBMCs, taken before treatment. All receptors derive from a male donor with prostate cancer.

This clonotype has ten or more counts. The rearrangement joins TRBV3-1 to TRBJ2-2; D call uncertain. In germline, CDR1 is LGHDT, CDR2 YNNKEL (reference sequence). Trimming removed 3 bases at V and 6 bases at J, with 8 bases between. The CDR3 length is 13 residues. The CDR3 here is CASSQDKAGELFF. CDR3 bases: TGTGCCAGCAGCCAGGATAAGGCCGGGGAGCTGTTTTTT.

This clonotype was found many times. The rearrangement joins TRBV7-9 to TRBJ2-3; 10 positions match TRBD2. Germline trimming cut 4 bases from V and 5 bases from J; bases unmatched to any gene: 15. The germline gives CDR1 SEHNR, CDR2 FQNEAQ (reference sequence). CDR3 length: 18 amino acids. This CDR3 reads CASSSNHLAGVEIDTQYF. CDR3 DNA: TGTGCCAGCAGCTCCAATCACCTAGCGGGGGTCGAGATAGATACGCAGTATTTT.

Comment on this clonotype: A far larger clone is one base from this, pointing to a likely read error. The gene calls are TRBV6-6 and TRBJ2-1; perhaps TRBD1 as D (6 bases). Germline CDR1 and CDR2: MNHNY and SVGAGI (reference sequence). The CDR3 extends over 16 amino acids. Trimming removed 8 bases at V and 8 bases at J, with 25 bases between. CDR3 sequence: CASARLGTSSLDEQFF. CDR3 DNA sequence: TGTGCCAGCGCCAGACTCGGGACAAGCTCTCTTGATGAGCAGTTCTTC.

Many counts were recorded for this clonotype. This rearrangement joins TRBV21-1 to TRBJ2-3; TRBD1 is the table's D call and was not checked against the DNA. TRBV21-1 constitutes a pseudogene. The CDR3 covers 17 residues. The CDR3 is CASSLRDSVALMDTQYF. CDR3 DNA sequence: TGTGCCAGCAGCCTTCGGGACAGCGTAGCCCTGATGGATACGCAGTATTTT.

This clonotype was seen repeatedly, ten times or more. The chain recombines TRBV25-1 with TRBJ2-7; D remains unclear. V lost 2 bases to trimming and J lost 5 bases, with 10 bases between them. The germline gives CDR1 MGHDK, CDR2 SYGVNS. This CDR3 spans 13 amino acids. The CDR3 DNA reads TGTGCCAGCAGTGAAGTGGGGTTCCACGAGCAGTACTTC. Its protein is CASSEVGFHEQYF.

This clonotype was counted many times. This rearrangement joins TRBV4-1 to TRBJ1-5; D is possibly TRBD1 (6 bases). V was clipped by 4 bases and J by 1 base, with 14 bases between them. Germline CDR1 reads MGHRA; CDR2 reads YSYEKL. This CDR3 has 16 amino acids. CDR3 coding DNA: TGCGCCAGCAGCCCCCTGGGGGGCCGGAGCAATCAGCCCCAGCATTTT. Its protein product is CASSPLGGRSNQPQHF.

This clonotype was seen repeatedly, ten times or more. The CDR3 loop reads CASSLALGTQQPQHF. CDR3 nucleotides: TGTGCCAGCAGCTTAGCGCTAGGAACACAACAGCCCCAGCATTTT. This chain uses TRBV7-8 with TRBJ1-5; D not certain. The CDR3 is made up of 15 amino acids. The ends were cut back, 0 bases at V and 7 bases at J, with 13 bases in the middle. Germline values: CDR1 SGHVS, CDR2 FQNEAQ.

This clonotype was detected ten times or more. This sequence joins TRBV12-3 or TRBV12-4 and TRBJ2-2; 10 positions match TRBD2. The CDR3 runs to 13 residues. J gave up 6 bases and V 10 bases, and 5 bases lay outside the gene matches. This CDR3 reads CATVAGGAGELFF. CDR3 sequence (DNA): TGTGCCACAGTAGCGGGGGGCGCCGGGGAGCTGTTTTTT.

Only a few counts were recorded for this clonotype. CDR3 coding DNA: TGTGCCAGCAGCCTTCGGACGGGGGGCGGCCCAGATACGCAGTATTTT. Amino acid sequence: CASSLRTGGGPDTQYF. This sequence joins TRBV3-1 and TRBJ2-3, with D possibly TRBD2 on 7 matching bases. This CDR3 has 16 residues. Trimming left V 4 bases short and J 4 bases short, with 18 bases between. Germline values: CDR1 LGHDT, CDR2 YNNKEL (reference sequence).

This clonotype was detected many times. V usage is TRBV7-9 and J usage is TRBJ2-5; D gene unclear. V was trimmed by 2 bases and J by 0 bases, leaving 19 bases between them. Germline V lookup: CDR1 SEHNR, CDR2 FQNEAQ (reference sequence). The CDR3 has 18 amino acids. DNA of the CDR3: TGTGCCAGCAGCTTACTCTTGTCGTCGAATCCCGACCAAGAGACCCAGTACTTC. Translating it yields CASSLLLSSNPDQETQYF.

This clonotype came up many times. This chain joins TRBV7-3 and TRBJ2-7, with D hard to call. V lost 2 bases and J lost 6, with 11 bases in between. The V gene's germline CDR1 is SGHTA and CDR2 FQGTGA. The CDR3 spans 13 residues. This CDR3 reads CASSLSPGFEQYF. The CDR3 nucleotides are TGTGCCAGCAGCTTATCACCGGGCTTCGAGCAGTACTTC. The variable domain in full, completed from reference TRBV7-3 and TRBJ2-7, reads GAGVSQTPSNKVTEKGKYVELRCDPISGHTALYWYRQSLGQGPEFLIYFQGTGAADDSGLPNDRFFAVRPEGSVSTLKIQRTERGDSAVYLCASSLSPGFEQYFGPGTRLTVT.

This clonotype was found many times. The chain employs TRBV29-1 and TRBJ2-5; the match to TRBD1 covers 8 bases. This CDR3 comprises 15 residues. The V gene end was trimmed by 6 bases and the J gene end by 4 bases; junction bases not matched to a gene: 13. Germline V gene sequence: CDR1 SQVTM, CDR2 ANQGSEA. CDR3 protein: CSVGPGGTRGETQYF. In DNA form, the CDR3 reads TGCAGCGTGGGGCCAGGGGGCACGCGGGGAGAGACCCAGTACTTC.

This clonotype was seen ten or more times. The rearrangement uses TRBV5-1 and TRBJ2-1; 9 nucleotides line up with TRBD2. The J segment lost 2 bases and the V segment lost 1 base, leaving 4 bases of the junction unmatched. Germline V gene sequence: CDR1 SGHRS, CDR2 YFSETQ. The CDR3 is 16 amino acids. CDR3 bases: TGCGCCAGCAGCTTGCATGGCGGGGGGGCCTACAATGAGCAGTTCTTC. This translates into CASSLHGGGAYNEQFF.

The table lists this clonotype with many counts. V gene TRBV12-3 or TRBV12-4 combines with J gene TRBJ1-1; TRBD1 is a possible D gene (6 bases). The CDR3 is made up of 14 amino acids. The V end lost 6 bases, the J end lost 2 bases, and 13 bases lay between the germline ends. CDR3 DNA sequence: TGTGCCAGCAGCCTGATACAGGGTAACACTGAAGCTTTCTTT. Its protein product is CASSLIQGNTEAFF.

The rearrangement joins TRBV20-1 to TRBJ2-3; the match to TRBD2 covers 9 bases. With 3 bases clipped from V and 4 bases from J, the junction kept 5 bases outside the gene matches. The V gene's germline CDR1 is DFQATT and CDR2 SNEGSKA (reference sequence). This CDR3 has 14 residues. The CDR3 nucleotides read TGCAGTGCTAGTATGAGCGGGGGGTCAGATACGCAGTATTTT. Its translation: CSASMSGGSDTQYF.

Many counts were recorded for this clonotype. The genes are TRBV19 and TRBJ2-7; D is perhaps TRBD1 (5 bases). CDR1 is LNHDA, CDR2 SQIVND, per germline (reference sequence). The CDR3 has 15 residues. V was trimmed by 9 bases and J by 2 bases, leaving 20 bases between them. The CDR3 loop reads CASSRADNPTYEQYF. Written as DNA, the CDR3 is TGTGCCAGCTCTCGGGCGGACAATCCTACCTACGAGCAGTACTTC.

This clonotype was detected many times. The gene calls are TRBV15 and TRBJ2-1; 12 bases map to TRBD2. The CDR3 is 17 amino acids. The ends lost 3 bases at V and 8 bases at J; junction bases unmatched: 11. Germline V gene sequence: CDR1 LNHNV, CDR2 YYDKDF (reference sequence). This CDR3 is CATSRSATSGSSDEQFF. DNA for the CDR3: TGTGCCACCAGCAGGTCCGCGACTAGCGGGAGTTCGGATGAGCAGTTCTTC.

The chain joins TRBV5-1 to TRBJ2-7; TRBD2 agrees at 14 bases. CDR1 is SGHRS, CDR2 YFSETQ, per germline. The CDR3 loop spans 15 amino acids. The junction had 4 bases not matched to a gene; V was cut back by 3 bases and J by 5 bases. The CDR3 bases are TGCGCCAGCAGCTCCGGGACTAGCGGGAGCCACGAGCAGTACTTC. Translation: CASSSGTSGSHEQYF.

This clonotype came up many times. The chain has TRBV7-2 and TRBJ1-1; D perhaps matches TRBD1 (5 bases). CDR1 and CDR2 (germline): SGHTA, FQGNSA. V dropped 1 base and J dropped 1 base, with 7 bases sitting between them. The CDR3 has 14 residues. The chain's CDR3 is CASSLGTRNTEAFF. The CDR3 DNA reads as TGTGCCAGCAGCTTAGGGACACGGAACACTGAAGCTTTCTTT.

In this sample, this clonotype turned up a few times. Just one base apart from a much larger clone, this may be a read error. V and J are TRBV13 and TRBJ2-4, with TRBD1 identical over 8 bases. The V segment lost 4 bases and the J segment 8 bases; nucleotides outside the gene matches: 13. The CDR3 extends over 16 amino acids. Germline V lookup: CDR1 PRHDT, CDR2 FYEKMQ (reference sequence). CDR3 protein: CASSSEGQGIGDIQYF. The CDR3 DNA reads TGTGCCAGCAGCTCGGAAGGACAGGGTATTGGAGACATTCAGTACTTC.

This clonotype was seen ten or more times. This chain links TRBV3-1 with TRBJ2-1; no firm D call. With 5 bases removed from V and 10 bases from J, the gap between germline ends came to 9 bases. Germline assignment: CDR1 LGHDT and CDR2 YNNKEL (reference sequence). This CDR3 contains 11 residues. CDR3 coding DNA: TGTGCCAGCAGCACTGGAGAGGAGCAGTTCTTC. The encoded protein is CASSTGEEQFF.

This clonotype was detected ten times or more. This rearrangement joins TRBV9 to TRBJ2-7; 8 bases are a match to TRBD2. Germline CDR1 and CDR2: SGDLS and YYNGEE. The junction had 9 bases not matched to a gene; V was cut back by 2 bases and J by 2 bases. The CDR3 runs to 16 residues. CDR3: CASSVSPGTRTYEQYF. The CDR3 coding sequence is TGTGCCAGCAGCGTTTCACCCGGGACTAGAACCTACGAGCAGTACTTC.

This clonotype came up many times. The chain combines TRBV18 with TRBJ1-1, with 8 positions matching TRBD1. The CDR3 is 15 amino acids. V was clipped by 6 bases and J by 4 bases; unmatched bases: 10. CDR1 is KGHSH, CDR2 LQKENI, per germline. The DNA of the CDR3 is TGTGCCAGCTCCCAGCAGGGGGCGCCGATCACTGAAGCTTTCTTT. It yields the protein CASSQQGAPITEAFF.

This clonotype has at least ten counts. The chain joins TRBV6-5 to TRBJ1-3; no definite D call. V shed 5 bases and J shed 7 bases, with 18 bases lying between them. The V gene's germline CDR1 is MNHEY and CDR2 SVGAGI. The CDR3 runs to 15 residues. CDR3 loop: CASSDSIRNTNTIYF. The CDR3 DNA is TGTGCCAGCAGTGATTCGATACGAAACACCAACACCATATATTTT.

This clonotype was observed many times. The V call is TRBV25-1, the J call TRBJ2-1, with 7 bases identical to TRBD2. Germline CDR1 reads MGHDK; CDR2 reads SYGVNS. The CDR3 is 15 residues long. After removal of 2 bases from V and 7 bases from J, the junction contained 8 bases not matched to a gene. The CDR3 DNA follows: TGTGCCAGCAGTGAAGAGGGCGGGGGTAATAATGAGCAGTTCTTC. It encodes CASSEEGGGNNEQFF.